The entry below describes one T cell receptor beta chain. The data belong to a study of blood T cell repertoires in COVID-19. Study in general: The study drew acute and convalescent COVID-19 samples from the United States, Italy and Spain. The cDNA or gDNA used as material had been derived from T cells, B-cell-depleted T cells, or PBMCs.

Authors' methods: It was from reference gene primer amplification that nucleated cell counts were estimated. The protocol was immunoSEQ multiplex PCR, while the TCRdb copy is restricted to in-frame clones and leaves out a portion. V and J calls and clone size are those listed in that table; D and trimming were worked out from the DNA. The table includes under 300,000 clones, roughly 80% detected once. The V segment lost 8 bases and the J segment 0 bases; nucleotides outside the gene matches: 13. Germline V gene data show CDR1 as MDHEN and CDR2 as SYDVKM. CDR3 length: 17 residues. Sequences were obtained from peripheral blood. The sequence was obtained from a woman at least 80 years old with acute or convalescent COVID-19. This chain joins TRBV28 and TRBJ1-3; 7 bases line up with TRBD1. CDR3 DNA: TGTGCCAGCCCCTTTCGGGACAGACTTTACTCTGGAAACACCATATATTTT. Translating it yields CASPFRDRLYSGNTIYF.